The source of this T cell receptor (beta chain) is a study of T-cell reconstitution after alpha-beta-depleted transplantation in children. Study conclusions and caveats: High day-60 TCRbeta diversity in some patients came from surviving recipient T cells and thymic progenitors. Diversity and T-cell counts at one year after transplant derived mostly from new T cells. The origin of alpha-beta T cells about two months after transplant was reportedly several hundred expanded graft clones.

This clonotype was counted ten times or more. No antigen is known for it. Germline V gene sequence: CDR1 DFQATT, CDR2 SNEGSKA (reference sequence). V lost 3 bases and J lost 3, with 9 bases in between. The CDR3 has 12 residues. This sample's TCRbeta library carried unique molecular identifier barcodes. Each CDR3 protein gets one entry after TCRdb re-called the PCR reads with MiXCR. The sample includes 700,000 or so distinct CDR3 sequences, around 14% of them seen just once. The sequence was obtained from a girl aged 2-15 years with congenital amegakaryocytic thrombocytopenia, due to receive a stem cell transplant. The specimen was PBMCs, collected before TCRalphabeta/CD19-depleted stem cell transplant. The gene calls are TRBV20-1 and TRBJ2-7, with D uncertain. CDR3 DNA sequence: TGCAGTGCTAGCGTAGGGCTCTACGAGCAGTACTTC. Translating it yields CSASVGLYEQYF.